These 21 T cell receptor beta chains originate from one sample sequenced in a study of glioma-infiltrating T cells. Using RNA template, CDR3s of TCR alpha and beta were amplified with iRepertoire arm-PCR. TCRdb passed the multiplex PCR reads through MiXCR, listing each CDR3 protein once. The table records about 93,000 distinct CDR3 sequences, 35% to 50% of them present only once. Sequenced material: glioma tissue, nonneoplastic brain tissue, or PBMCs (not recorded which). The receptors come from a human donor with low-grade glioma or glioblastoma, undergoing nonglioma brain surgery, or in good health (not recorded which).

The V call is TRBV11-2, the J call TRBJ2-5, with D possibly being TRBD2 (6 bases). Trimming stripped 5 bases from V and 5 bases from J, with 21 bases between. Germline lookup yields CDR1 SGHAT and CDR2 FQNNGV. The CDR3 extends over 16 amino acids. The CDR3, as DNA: TGTGCCAGCAGCCCCTATCAGTTGTATGGGGGGGAGACCCAGTACTTC. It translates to CASSPYQLYGGETQYF.

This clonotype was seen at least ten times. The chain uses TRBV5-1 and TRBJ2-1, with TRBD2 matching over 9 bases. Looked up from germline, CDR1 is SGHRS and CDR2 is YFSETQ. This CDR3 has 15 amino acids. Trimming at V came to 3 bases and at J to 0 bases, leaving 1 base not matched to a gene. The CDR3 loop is CASSSGLASYNEQFF. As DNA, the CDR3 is TGCGCCAGCAGCTCGGGACTAGCCTCCTACAATGAGCAGTTCTTC.

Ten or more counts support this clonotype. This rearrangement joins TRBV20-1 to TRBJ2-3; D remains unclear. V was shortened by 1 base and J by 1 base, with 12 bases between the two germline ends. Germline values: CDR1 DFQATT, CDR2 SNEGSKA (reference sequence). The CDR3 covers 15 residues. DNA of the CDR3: TGCAGTGCTAGAGCTCGGACGGACGGCACAGATACGCAGTATTTT. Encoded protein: CSARARTDGTDTQYF.

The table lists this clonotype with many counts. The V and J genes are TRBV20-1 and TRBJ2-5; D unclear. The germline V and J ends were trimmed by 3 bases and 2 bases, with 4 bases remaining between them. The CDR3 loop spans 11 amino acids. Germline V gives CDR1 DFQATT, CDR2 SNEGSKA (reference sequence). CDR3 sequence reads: CSARQQETQYF. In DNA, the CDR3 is TGCAGTGCTAGGCAACAAGAGACCCAGTACTTC.

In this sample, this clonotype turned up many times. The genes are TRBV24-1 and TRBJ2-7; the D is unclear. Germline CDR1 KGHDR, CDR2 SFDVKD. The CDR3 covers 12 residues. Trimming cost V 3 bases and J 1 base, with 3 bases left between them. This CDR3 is CATSDGSYEQYF. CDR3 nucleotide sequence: TGTGCCACCAGTGATGGGTCCTACGAGCAGTACTTC.

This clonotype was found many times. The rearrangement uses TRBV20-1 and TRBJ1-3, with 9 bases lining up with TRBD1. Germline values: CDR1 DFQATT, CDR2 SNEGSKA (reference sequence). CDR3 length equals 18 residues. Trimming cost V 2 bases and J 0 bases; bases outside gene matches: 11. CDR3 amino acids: CSARRLGQGFRSGNTIYF. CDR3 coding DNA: TGCAGTGCTAGAAGGCTTGGACAGGGGTTTCGCTCTGGAAACACCATATATTTT.

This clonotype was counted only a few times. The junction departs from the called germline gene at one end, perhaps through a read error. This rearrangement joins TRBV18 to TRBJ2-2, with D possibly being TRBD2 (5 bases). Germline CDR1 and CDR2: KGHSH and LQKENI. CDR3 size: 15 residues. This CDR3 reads CASSSVPRPTGELFF. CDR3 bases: TGTGCCAGCTCATCCGTCCCCCGCCCCACCGGGGAGTTGTTTTTT.

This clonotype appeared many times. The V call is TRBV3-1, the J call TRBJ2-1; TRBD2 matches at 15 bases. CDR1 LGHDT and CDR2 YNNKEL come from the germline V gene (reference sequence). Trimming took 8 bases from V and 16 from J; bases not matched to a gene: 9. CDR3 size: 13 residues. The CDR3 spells CASQGLAGGALFF. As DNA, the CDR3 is TGTGCCAGCCAAGGACTAGCGGGGGGGGCACTATTCTTC.

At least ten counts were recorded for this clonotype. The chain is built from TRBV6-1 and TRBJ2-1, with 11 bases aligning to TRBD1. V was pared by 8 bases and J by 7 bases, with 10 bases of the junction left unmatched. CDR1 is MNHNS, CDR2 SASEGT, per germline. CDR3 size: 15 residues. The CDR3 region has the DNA TGTGCCAGCGGGGAGGACAGGGGGCTCTGGAATGAGCAGTTCTTC. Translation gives CASGEDRGLWNEQFF.

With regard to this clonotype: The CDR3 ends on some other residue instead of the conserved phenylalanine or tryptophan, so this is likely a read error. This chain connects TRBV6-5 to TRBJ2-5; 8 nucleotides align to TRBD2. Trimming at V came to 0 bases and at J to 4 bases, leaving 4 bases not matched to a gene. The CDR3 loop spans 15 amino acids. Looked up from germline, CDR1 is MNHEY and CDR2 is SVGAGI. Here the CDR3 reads CASSYSAGGRETQYS. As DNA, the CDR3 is TGTGCCAGCAGTTACTCTGCGGGGGGAAGAGAGACCCAGTACTCC.

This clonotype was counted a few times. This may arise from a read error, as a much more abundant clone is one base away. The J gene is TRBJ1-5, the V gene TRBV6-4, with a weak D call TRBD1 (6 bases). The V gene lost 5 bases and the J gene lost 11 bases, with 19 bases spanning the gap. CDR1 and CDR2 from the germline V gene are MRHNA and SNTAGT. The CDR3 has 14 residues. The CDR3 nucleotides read TGTGCCAGCAGTAACCGGGGGGCCCGTTTGACCCAGCATTTT. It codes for CASSNRGARLTQHF.

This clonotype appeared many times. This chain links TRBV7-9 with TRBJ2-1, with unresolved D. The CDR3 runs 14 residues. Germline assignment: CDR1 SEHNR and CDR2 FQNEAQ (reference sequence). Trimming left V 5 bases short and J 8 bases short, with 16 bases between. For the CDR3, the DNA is TGTGCCAGCAGCCTTAGCCGTTTTCGGGATGAGCAGTTCTTC. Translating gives CASSLSRFRDEQFF.

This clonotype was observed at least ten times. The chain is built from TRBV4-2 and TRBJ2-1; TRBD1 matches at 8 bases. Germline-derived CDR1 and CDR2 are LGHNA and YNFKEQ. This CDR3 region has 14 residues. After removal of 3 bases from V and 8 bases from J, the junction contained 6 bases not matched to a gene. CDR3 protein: CASSHGTGGYEQFF. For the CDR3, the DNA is TGTGCCAGCAGCCACGGAACAGGGGGGTATGAGCAGTTCTTC.

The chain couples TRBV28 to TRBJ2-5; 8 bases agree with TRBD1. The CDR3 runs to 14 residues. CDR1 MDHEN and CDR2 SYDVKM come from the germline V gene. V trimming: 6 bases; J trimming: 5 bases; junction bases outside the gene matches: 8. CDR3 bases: TGTGCCAGCAGCCCGGACAGGGAAGGGGAGACCCAGTACTTC. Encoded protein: CASSPDREGETQYF.

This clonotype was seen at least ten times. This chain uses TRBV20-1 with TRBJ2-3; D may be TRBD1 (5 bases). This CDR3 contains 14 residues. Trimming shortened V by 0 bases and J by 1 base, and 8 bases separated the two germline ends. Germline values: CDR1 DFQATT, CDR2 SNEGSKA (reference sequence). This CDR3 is CSARDGARTDTQYF. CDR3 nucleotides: TGCAGTGCTAGAGATGGGGCCCGCACAGATACGCAGTATTTT.

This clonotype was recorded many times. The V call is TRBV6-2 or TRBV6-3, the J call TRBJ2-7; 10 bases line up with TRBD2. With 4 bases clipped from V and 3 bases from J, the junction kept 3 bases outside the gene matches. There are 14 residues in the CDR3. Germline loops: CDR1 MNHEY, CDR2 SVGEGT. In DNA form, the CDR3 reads TGTGCCAGCAGTTCCCTAGCGGGAGTCTACGAGCAGTACTTC. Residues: CASSSLAGVYEQYF.

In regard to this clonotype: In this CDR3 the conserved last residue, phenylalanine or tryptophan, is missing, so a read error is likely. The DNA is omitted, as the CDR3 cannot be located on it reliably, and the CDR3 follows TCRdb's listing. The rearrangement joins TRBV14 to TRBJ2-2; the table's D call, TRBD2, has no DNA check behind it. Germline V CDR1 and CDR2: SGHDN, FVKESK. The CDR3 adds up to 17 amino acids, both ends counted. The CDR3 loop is CASSQVIGPSGTGELSL.

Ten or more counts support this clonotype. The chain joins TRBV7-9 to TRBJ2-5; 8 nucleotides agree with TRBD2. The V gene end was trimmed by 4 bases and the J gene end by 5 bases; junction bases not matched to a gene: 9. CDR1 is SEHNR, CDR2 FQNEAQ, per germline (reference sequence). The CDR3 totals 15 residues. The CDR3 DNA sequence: TGTGCCAGCAGCTCCGCGGGGGGCACGGTGGAGACCCAGTACTTC. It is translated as CASSSAGGTVETQYF. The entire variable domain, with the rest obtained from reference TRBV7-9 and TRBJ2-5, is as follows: DTGVSQNPRHKITKRGQNVTFRCDPISEHNRLYWYRQTLGQGPEFLTYFQNEAQLEKSRLLSDRFSAERPKGSFSTLEIQRTEQGDSAMYLCASSSAGGTVETQYFGPGTRLLVL.

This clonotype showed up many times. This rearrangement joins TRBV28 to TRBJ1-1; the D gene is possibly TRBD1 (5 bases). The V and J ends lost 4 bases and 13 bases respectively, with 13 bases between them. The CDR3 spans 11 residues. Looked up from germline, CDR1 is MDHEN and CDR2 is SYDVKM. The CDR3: CASSYPWGHFF. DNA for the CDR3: TGTGCCAGCAGTTACCCGTGGGGCCATTTCTTT.

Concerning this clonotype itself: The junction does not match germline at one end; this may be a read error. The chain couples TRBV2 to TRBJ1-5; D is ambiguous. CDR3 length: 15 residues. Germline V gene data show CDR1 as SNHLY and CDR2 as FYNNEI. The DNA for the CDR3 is TGTGCCAGCAATCTGGCAGCAACGTCCAGTCAGCCCCATCATTTT. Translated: CASNLAATSSQPHHF.

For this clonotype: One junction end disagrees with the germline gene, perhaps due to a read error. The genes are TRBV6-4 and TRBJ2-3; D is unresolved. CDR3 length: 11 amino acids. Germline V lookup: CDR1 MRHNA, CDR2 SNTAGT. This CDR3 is CASRAKDAQYF. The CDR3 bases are TGTGCAAGCAGAGCGAAAGACGCGCAGTATTTT.